Listed below are T cell receptor beta chains from one sample, sequenced in a study of radiotherapy plus CTLA-4 blockade in lung cancer. Produced via immunoSEQ multiplex PCR; TCRdb's table is partial and in-frame only. The sample lists some 73,000 clones; less than 85% were seen once. The sample in question was peripheral blood, obtained from a patient treated with radiotherapy plus ipilimumab. The origin of the receptors is a human donor with non-small cell lung cancer whose response to radiotherapy plus ipilimumab could not be evaluated. Both conserved end residues are part of each CDR3. A D gene is named only where the DNA matches it firmly. Some rows mark clone size as missing; the rest say once, few, many or name a class of expanded clone.

D | size | length | J | V | DNA | CDR3
NA | NA | 14 | TRBJ1-4 | TRBV4-3 | TGCGCCAGCAGCCAAGCAGGACAGAGCGAAAAACTGTTTTTT | CASSQAGQSEKLFF
NA | NA | 18 | TRBJ1-6 | TRBV28 | TGTGCCAGCACACCATCAAGGGGCAAGAGCTCCTATAATTCACCCCTCCACTTT | CASTPSRGKSSYNSPLHF
NA | NA | 15 | TRBJ2-7 | TRBV11-1 | TGTGCCAGCAGCTTAAGGTCTACAGGGGGGGGCGAGCAGTACTTC | CASSLRSTGGGEQYF
NA | once | 13 | TRBJ2-5 | TRBV28 | TGTGCCAGCAGTGGGGACTACCAAGAGACCCAGTACTTC | CASSGDYQETQYF
TRBD2 | few | 18 | TRBJ2-7 | TRBV5-1 | TGCGCCAGCAGCTCCCCCCGGCTAGCGGGGAGGAGGTCCTACGAGCAGTACTTC | CASSSPRLAGRRSYEQYF
TRBD2 | NA | 19 | TRBJ2-1 | TRBV19 | TGTGCCAGTAGTATAGATTTGGGGGTTAGCGGGGGCTCCTACAATGAGCAGTTCTTC | CASSIDLGVSGGSYNEQFF
NA | NA | 15 | TRBJ1-2 | TRBV4-3 | TGCGCCAGCAGCCAAGATAGATGGGCCACCCAGGACTACACCTTC | CASSQDRWATQDYTF
NA | NA | 16 | TRBJ2-3 | TRBV6-5 | TGTGCCAGCAGTTACAAGTCCTTAGGGGGCACAGATACGCAGTATTTT | CASSYKSLGGTDTQYF
NA | NA | 13 | TRBJ1-1 | TRBV13 | TGTGCCAGCAGCTTCTTTGGGCGCACTGAAGCTTTCTTT | CASSFFGRTEAFF
TRBD2 | once | 15 | TRBJ2-5 | TRBV5-4 | TGTGCCAGCAGCTCTACGCGGGGGGCTAAAGAGACCCAGTACTTC | CASSSTRGAKETQYF
TRBD2 | NA | 15 | TRBJ2-1 | TRBV6-6 | TGTGCCAGCAGACCCACTAGCGGGAGGGTCAATGAGCAGTTCTTC | CASRPTSGRVNEQFF
NA | few | 16 | TRBJ2-7 | TRBV9 | TGTGCCAGCAGTCGTACCACAGGACCCAATTACTACGAGCAGTACTTC | CASSRTTGPNYYEQYF
NA | few | 15 | TRBJ1-3 | TRBV19 | TGTGCCAGTAGTGGGCGGGACGACTCTGGAAACACCATATATTTT | CASSGRDDSGNTIYF
NA | NA | 13 | TRBJ1-1 | TRBV11-1 | TGTGCCAGCAGCCTCCCGAGGAACACTGAAGCTTTCTTT | CASSLPRNTEAFF
NA | NA | 12 | TRBJ1-2 | TRBV2 | TGTGCCAGTCGATTGGGCGACTATGGCTACACCTTC | CASRLGDYGYTF
NA | NA | 14 | TRBJ2-7 | TRBV7-9 | TGTGCCAGCTGGGGTGACAGGAGCTCCTACGAGCAGTACTTC | CASWGDRSSYEQYF
TRBD1 | NA | 18 | TRBJ1-2 | TRBV5-1 | TGCGCCAGCAGCTCCTCCTATGGACAGGGCGGGCCATTCTATGGCTACACCTTC | CASSSSYGQGGPFYGYTF
NA | once | 13 | TRBJ2-7 | TRBV7-8 | TGTGCCAGCAGCTTAGCGCCAGGAAGGGAGCAGTACTTC | CASSLAPGREQYF
NA | few | 14 | TRBJ2-5 | TRBV11-2 | TGTGCCAGCAGCCTCCCGGATTTGAGGGAGACCCAGTACTTC | CASSLPDLRETQYF
NA | NA | 15 | TRBJ2-7 | TRBV9 | TGTGCCAGCAGCGTAGGCCCTCAGGATTCCTACGAGCAGTACTTC | CASSVGPQDSYEQYF
NA | NA | 12 | TRBJ1-1 | TRBV7-2 | TGTGCCAGCAGCTTACCGGGCACTGAAGCTTTCTTT | CASSLPGTEAFF
NA | NA | 15 | TRBJ1-5 | TRBV19 | TGTGCCAGTATTCGTGGGGCGTCGAGCAATCAGCCCCAGCATTTT | CASIRGASSNQPQHF
NA | few | 14 | TRBJ2-5 | TRBV5-5 | TGTGCCAGCAGCTTTGCACAGCAAAAAGAGACCCAGTACTTC | CASSFAQQKETQYF
NA | NA | 16 | TRBJ2-5 | TRBV18 | TGTGCCAGCTCACCGGAAGGATCCGGGGGGCCGCAGACCCAGTACTTC | CASSPEGSGGPQTQYF
TRBD1 | NA | 17 | TRBJ1-5 | TRBV28 | TGTGCCAGCAGCGAACGGAACAGGGGGCGGAAGGGTCAGCCCCAGCATTTT | CASSERNRGRKGQPQHF
NA | NA | 18 | TRBJ2-2 | TRBV10-3 | TGTGCCATCAGTTCTTTCCAGGCAGGGCCCGCGAACACCGGGGAGCTGTTTTTT | CAISSFQAGPANTGELFF
NA | NA | 13 | TRBJ1-1 | TRBV30 | TGTGCCTGGAACCTGGGGATGGACACTGAGGCTTTCTTT | CAWNLGMDTEAFF
TRBD1 | NA | 15 | TRBJ2-5 | TRBV5-1 | TGCGCCAGCAGACAGGGGGTAGGGGGACAAGAGACCCAGTACTTC | CASRQGVGGQETQYF
TRBD2 | NA | 14 | TRBJ2-1 | TRBV6-5 | TGTGCCAGCAGCCTAGCGGGGGGGGACAATGAGCAGTTCTTC | CASSLAGGDNEQFF
NA | NA | 14 | TRBJ1-1 | TRBV10-2 | TGCGCCAGCAGTGATGGCAGGATTACCACTGAAGCTTTCTTT | CASSDGRITTEAFF
TRBD1 | NA | 14 | TRBJ1-1 | TRBV29-1 | TGCAGCGTCGAGAGGGGGCGCAGAGGCACTGAAGCTTTCTTT | CSVERGRRGTEAFF
NA | NA | 14 | TRBJ2-3 | TRBV5-1 | TGCGCCAGCAGCTTTAAATCTAGCACAGATACGCAGTATTTT | CASSFKSSTDTQYF
TRBD2 | NA | 15 | TRBJ2-6 | TRBV4-2 | TGTGCCAGCAGCCAAGCGGGGGGAGGGGCCAACGTCCTGACTTTC | CASSQAGGGANVLTF
NA | NA | 15 | TRBJ2-3 | TRBV5-6 | TGTGCCAGCAGCTTGGGGTGGACTAGCACAGATACGCAGTATTTT | CASSLGWTSTDTQYF
TRBD1 | NA | 15 | TRBJ1-2 | TRBV6-6 | TGTGCCAGCAGCAGACAGGGGGCGGACCCCTATGGCTACACCTTC | CASSRQGADPYGYTF
TRBD2 | NA | 17 | TRBJ2-3 | TRBV5-1 | TGCGCCAGCAGCTTAGGGACTAGCGGGGGGAGGGCAGATACGCAGTATTTT | CASSLGTSGGRADTQYF
NA | NA | 20 | TRBJ1-4 | TRBV12-2 | TGTGCAAGTCGCTTCCATCCGGTGGTAGGGACAGGGGGCATTAATGAAAAACTGTTTTTT | CASRFHPVVGTGGINEKLFF
NA | few | 13 | TRBJ1-4 | TRBV6-6 | TGTGCCAGCCTGGAGCGGAAGAATGAAAAACTGTTTTTT | CASLERKNEKLFF
TRBD1 | NA | 15 | TRBJ1-1 | TRBV9 | TGTGCCAGCAGCGCGACAGGGGACGGCAGCACTGAAGCTTTCTTT | CASSATGDGSTEAFF
NA | NA | 15 | TRBJ1-2 | TRBV15 | TGTGCCACCAGCGGGGAGGTGGGCCTCGGCTATGGCTACACCTTC | CATSGEVGLGYGYTF
NA | few | 16 | TRBJ1-1 | TRBV19 | TGTGCCAGTAGGTCATTTTTCGGTGGAGGGGTTACTGAAGCTTTCTTT | CASRSFFGGGVTEAFF
NA | few | 14 | TRBJ1-1 | TRBV6-1 | TGTGCCAGCAGTGAAAATTACTTGAACACTGAAGCTTTCTTT | CASSENYLNTEAFF
NA | NA | 14 | TRBJ1-2 | TRBV7-8 | TGTGCCAGCAGCTTAGCCCGGTTATCCTATGGCTACACCTTC | CASSLARLSYGYTF
TRBD1 | NA | 16 | TRBJ1-1 | TRBV6-1 | TGTGCCAGCAGTGAAGGGTTTGGGACAGGGACCACTGAAGCTTTCTTT | CASSEGFGTGTTEAFF
TRBD1 | NA | 16 | TRBJ1-2 | TRBV5-6 | TGTGCCAGCAGCTCCTCGGACAGGGAGTATACGTATGGCTACACCTTC | CASSSSDREYTYGYTF
NA | NA | 13 | TRBJ1-6 | TRBV29-1 | TGCAGCGTTGGTATCGCGGATAATTCACCCCTCCACTTT | CSVGIADNSPLHF
NA | NA | 13 | TRBJ2-1 | TRBV30 | TGTGCCTGGAGTGTCCCCCCTCAGTATGAGCAGTTCTTC | CAWSVPPQYEQFF